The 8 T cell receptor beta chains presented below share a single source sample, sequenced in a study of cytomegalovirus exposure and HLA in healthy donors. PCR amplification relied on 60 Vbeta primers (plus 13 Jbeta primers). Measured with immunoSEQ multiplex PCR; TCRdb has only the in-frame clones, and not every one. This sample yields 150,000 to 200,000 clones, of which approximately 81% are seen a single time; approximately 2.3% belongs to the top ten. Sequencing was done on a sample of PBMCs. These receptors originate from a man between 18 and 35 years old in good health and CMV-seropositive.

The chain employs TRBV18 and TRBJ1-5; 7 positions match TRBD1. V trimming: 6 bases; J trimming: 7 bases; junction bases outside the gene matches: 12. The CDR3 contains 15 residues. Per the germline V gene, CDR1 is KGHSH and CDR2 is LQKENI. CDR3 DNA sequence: TGTGCCAGCTCTCGCGGACAGGAGGGCGGACAGCCCCAGCATTTT. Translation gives CASSRGQEGGQPQHF.

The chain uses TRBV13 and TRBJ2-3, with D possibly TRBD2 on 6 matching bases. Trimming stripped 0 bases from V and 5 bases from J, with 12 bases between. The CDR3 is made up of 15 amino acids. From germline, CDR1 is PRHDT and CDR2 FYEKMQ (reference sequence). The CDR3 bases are TGTGCCAGCAGCTTAGGACGGGGGAATGGAGATACGCAGTATTTT. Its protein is CASSLGRGNGDTQYF.

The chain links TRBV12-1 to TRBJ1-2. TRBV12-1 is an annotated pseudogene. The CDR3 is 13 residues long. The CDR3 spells CASSPRERYGYTF. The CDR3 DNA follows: TGTGCCAGCAGCCCGAGGGAGAGGTATGGCTACACCTTC.

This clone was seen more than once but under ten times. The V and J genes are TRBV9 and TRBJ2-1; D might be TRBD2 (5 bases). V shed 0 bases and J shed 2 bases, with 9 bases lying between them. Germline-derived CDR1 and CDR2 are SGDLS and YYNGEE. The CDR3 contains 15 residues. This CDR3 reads CASSVENGAYNEQFF. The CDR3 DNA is TGTGCCAGCAGCGTAGAGAACGGGGCCTACAATGAGCAGTTCTTC.

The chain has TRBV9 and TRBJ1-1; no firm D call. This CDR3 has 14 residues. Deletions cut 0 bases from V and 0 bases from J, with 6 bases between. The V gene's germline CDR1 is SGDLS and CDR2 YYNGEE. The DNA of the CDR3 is TGTGCCAGCAGCGTAGCTACAGTGAACACTGAAGCTTTCTTT. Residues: CASSVATVNTEAFF.

CDR3 in amino acids: CASSPGGGTQPQHF. The DNA of the CDR3 is TGTGCCAGCAGTCCCGGGGGGGGGACTCAGCCCCAGCATTTT. The chain links TRBV7-9 to TRBJ1-5; weak D call: TRBD1 (5 bases). With 6 bases removed from V and 6 bases from J, the gap between germline ends came to 15 bases. CDR1 is SEHNR and CDR2 is FQNEAQ in the germline V gene (reference sequence). The CDR3 covers 14 residues.

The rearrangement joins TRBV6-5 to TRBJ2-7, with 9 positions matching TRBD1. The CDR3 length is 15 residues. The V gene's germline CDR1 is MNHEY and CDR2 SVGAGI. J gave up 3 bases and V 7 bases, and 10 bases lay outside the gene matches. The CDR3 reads CASTFSRDRDYEQYF. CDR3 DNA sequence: TGTGCCAGCACTTTTTCCCGGGACAGGGACTACGAGCAGTACTTC.

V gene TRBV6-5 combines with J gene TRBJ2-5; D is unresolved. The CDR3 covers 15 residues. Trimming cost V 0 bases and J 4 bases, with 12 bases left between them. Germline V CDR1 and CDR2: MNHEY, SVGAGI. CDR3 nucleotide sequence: TGTGCCAGCAGTTACTCGCACTCCACGGGAGAGACCCAGTACTTC. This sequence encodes CASSYSHSTGETQYF.